Each of the 21 T cell receptor beta chains below was sequenced from the same sample in a study of identifying expanded T cells in peripheral blood. Sequencing was performed with immunoSEQ multiplex PCR; in TCRdb, only in-frame clones are kept and a portion is missing. The sample carries around 130,000 clones, 86% recorded once. Sequencing used blood. These receptors came from a person aged 18-70 years in good health.

The chain combines TRBV14 with TRBJ1-2; D is unclear. V was cut by 4 bases and J by 5 bases, with 11 bases left in between. In germline, CDR1 is SGHDN, CDR2 FVKESK. The CDR3 totals 13 residues. CDR3 bases: TGTGCCAGCAGCCTGGACGGTACATATGGCTACACCTTC. This encodes CASSLDGTYGYTF.

This rearrangement joins TRBV7-9 to TRBJ2-7; 10 bases fit TRBD2. This CDR3 contains 16 residues. CDR1 and CDR2 from the germline V gene are SEHNR and FQNEAQ (reference sequence). V lost 2 bases, J lost 1 base, and 5 bases stayed unmatched. DNA of the CDR3: TGTGCCAGCAGCTTAATGACTAGCGGGTCTTCCTACGAGCAGTACTTC. This sequence encodes CASSLMTSGSSYEQYF. The variable domain in full, completed from reference TRBV7-9 and TRBJ2-7, reads DTGVSQNPRHKITKRGQNVTFRCDPISEHNRLYWYRQTLGQGPEFLTYFQNEAQLEKSRLLSDRFSAERPKGSFSTLEIQRTEQGDSAMYLCASSLMTSGSSYEQYFGPGTRLTVT.

This clone was counted only a few times. The rearrangement uses TRBV27 and TRBJ2-1; weak D call: TRBD2 (5 bases). The germline V and J ends were trimmed by 0 bases and 6 bases, with 18 bases remaining between them. The CDR3 totals 17 residues. Germline V gene data show CDR1 as MNHEY and CDR2 as SMNVEV (reference sequence). In nucleotides, the CDR3 is TGTGCCAGCAGTTTATCCGCAACCGGGAACCATCCCAATGAGCAGTTCTTC. As protein: CASSLSATGNHPNEQFF.

The rearrangement joins TRBV27 to TRBJ1-5, with a tentative D call TRBD1 (5 bases). The V end lost 6 bases, the J end lost 7 bases, and 22 bases lay between the germline ends. From germline, CDR1 is MNHEY and CDR2 SMNVEV (reference sequence). The CDR3 length is 16 residues. The CDR3: CASRPRRSTTDQPQHF. In DNA form, the CDR3 reads TGTGCCAGCAGACCGCGGCGCTCCACGACAGACCAGCCCCAGCATTTT.

V and J are TRBV28 and TRBJ2-5; 10 bases match TRBD2. CDR1 is MDHEN and CDR2 is SYDVKM in the germline V gene. J was trimmed by 5 bases and V by 8 bases; bases with no gene match: 11. The length of the CDR3 is 15 residues. In DNA, the CDR3 is TGTGCCAGCGGCCCACCCGGGACTAGCGACGAGACCCAGTACTTC. Its translation: CASGPPGTSDETQYF. Full variable domain (remainder filled in from reference TRBV28 and TRBJ2-5): DVKVTQSSRYLVKRTGEKVFLECVQDMDHENMFWYRQDPGLGLRLIYFSYDVKMKEKGDIPEGYSVSREKKERFSLILESASTNQTSMYLCASGPPGTSDETQYFGPGTRLLVL.

The V call is TRBV9, the J call TRBJ2-3; 11 nucleotides agree with TRBD1. The V segment lost 4 bases and the J segment 3 bases; nucleotides outside the gene matches: 16. The CDR3 totals 19 residues. CDR1 and CDR2 (germline): SGDLS, YYNGEE. For the CDR3, the DNA is TGTGCCAGCAGCTCCTCCGGGACAGGGGGTATAGGGCGGACAGATACGCAGTATTTT. Translated, it gives CASSSSGTGGIGRTDTQYF.

This chain joins TRBV18 and TRBJ2-2, with 8 bases identical to TRBD1. This CDR3 region has 17 residues. The germline gives CDR1 KGHSH, CDR2 LQKENI. Trimming cost V 3 bases and J 2 bases; bases outside gene matches: 8. The CDR3 sequence is CASSPPQGQGNTGELFF. CDR3 DNA sequence: TGTGCCAGCTCACCCCCCCAAGGACAGGGCAACACCGGGGAGCTGTTTTTT.

This clone has a single count. This chain joins TRBV18 and TRBJ2-3, with D unclear. The CDR3 sequence is 13 residues long. The germline V gene encodes CDR1 KGHSH and CDR2 LQKENI. The ends were cut back, 3 bases at V and 3 bases at J, with 7 bases in the middle. The CDR3: CASSPARTDTQYF. Here the CDR3 DNA reads TGTGCCAGCTCACCGGCACGGACAGATACGCAGTATTTT.

The V and J genes are TRBV19 and TRBJ1-2; D may be TRBD1 (5 bases). V was cut by 7 bases and J by 4 bases, with 19 bases left in between. The CDR3 spans 15 residues. In germline, CDR1 is LNHDA, CDR2 SQIVND (reference sequence). CDR3 in DNA: TGTGCCAGTAAGACGGGCTCGACAACAGGCTATGGCTACACCTTC. It specifies CASKTGSTTGYGYTF.

Comments on this clone: Other DNA sequences within the sample encode an identical CDR3. This chain uses TRBV5-5 with TRBJ1-4; tentative D call: TRBD1 (5 bases). This CDR3 region has 14 residues. Looked up from germline, CDR1 is SGHKS and CDR2 is YYEKEE (reference sequence). V was clipped by 0 bases and J by 5 bases, with 8 bases between them. The CDR3 is CASSLAGGNEKLFF. In DNA form, the CDR3 reads TGTGCCAGCAGCTTGGCGGGGGGAAATGAAAAACTGTTTTTT.

CDR3: CASSPGQGSNQPQHF. The CDR3 bases are TGTGCCAGCTCACCGGGACAGGGTAGCAATCAGCCCCAGCATTTT. V is TRBV18 and J is TRBJ1-5; TRBD1 agrees at 9 bases. J gave up 0 bases and V 3 bases, and 0 bases lay outside the gene matches. The CDR3 extends over 15 amino acids. Germline V gene lookup returns CDR1 KGHSH and CDR2 LQKENI. The full variable domain, its missing parts supplied by reference TRBV18 and TRBJ1-5, is NAGVMQNPRHLVRRRGQEARLRCSPMKGHSHVYWYRQLPEEGLKFMVYLQKENIIDESGMPKERFSAEFPKEGPSILRIQQVVRGDSAAYFCASSPGQGSNQPQHFGDGTRLSIL.

The V gene is TRBV5-4, the J gene TRBJ2-1; 7 bases map to TRBD2. The ends lost 2 bases at V and 10 bases at J; junction bases unmatched: 12. Germline lookup yields CDR1 SGHNT and CDR2 YYREEE (reference sequence). CDR3 length: 15 amino acids. CDR3 region: CASSLKDGRRGEQFF. The DNA for the CDR3 is TGTGCCAGCAGCTTAAAGGACGGACGGCGGGGGGAGCAGTTCTTC.

This rearrangement joins TRBV13 to TRBJ2-3; maybe TRBD1 (7 bases). Trimming removed 5 bases from V and 11 bases from J, with 20 bases in between. CDR1 is PRHDT and CDR2 is FYEKMQ in the germline V gene (reference sequence). This CDR3 comprises 14 residues. CDR3 amino acids: CASSLADREVMQYF. Here the CDR3 DNA reads TGTGCCAGCAGCCTCGCCGACAGGGAGGTTATGCAGTATTTT.

The chain couples TRBV7-6 to TRBJ1-4; 7 nucleotides match TRBD1. The V segment lost 4 bases and the J segment 5 bases; nucleotides outside the gene matches: 1. CDR1 is SGHVS, CDR2 FNYEAQ, per germline. This CDR3 has 13 amino acids. CDR3 amino acids: CASSSDRNEKLFF. The CDR3, as DNA: TGTGCCAGCAGCTCGGACAGGAATGAAAAACTGTTTTTT.

The chain uses TRBV21-1 and TRBJ1-2; TRBD1 reflects the table's D call only, with no check against the DNA. TRBV21-1 constitutes a pseudogene. CDR3 length: 15 residues. The CDR3 DNA reads TGTGCCAGCAACGACCATAGGGGGCACGCCTATGGCTACACCTTC. It specifies CASNDHRGHAYGYTF.

The chain has TRBV2 and TRBJ1-5; possible D gene TRBD1, 5 bases. The CDR3 contains 13 residues. Germline CDR1 reads SNHLY; CDR2 reads FYNNEI. V was shortened by 7 bases and J by 7 bases, with 14 bases between the two germline ends. The CDR3 region is CASKGQGGQPQHF. The CDR3 nucleotides read TGTGCCAGCAAAGGGCAGGGAGGCCAGCCCCAGCATTTT.

The V gene is TRBV4-3, the J gene TRBJ1-6; 9 bases are a match to TRBD1. Germline lookup yields CDR1 LGHNA and CDR2 YSLEER. The V gene end was trimmed by 4 bases and the J gene end by 6 bases; junction bases not matched to a gene: 1. The CDR3 has 14 residues. The CDR3 protein is CASSRDRVNSPLHF. The CDR3 DNA reads as TGCGCCAGCAGCCGGGACAGGGTTAATTCACCCCTCCACTTT.

This chain connects TRBV4-3 to TRBJ1-3, with unresolved D. CDR1 and CDR2 from the germline V gene are LGHNA and YSLEER. This CDR3 has 16 amino acids. V lost 0 bases and J 0 bases, leaving 9 bases between the germline ends. The CDR3 sequence: CASSQDTTVSGNTIYF. CDR3 DNA: TGCGCCAGCAGCCAAGATACCACAGTCTCTGGAAACACCATATATTTT.

The chain joins TRBV4-3 to TRBJ1-2; D gene unclear. Germline CDR1 LGHNA, CDR2 YSLEER. V dropped 0 bases and J dropped 4 bases, with 12 bases sitting between them. There are 15 residues in the CDR3. The CDR3 DNA is TGCGCCAGCAGCCAAGAATCTTCCAGAGCCTATGGCTACACCTTC. Its translation: CASSQESSRAYGYTF.

The chain joins TRBV5-1 to TRBJ1-1; TRBD1 matches at 7 bases. V lost 0 bases and J lost 7; bases outside the gene matches: 9. The CDR3 is 15 residues long. Germline V CDR1 and CDR2: SGHRS, YFSETQ. The CDR3 reads CASSLVGGGVGEAFF. The CDR3 DNA follows: TGCGCCAGCAGCTTGGTCGGAGGGGGCGTAGGTGAAGCTTTCTTT. The whole variable domain, remainder taken from reference TRBV5-1 and TRBJ1-1, is KAGVTQTPRYLIKTRGQQVTLSCSPISGHRSVSWYQQTPGQGLQFLFEYFSETQRNKGNFPGRFSGRQFSNSRSEMNVSTLELGDSALYLCASSLVGGGVGEAFFGQGTRLTVV.

V and J are TRBV13 and TRBJ1-1; D remains ambiguous. CDR1 is PRHDT and CDR2 is FYEKMQ in the germline V gene (reference sequence). The CDR3 contains 16 residues. V dropped 0 bases and J dropped 4 bases, with 15 bases sitting between them. This chain's CDR3 is CASSLGPSGSSTEAFF. The CDR3 bases are TGTGCCAGCAGCTTAGGCCCCAGTGGGAGTAGCACTGAAGCTTTCTTT.